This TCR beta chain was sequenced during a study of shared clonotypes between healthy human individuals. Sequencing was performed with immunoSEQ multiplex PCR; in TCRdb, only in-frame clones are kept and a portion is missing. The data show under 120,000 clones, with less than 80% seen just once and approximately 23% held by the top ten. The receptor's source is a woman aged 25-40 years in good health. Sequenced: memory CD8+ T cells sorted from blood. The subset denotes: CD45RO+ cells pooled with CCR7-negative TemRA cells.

The CDR3 loop is CASSPRSRSGVGEQYF. Here the CDR3 DNA reads TGTGCCAGCAGTCCTCGGTCTCGTTCGGGGGTGGGCGAGCAGTACTTC. The chain employs TRBV25-1 and TRBJ2-7; D is perhaps TRBD2 (6 bases). Germline CDR1 MGHDK, CDR2 SYGVNS. The CDR3 runs 16 residues. V lost 5 bases to trimming and J lost 6 bases, with 23 bases between them.